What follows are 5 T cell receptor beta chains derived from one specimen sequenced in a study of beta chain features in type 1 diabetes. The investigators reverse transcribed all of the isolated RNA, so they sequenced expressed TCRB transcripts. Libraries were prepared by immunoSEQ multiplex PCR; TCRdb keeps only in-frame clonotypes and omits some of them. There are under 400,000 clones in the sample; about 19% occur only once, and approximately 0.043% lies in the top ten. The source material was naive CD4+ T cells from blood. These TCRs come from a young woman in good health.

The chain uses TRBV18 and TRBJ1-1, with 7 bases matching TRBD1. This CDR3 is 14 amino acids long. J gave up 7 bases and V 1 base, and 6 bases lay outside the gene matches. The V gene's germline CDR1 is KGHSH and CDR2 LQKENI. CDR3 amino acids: CASSPRSGQSEAFF. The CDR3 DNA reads TGTGCCAGCTCACCACGGTCGGGACAGAGTGAAGCTTTCTTT.

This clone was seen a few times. The CDR3 DNA reads as TGTGCCAGCACCTCCTTGGGACTCATTCGGGAACCTAATCAGCCCCAGCATTTT. It codes for CASTSLGLIREPNQPQHF. The rearrangement links TRBV27 to TRBJ1-5; TRBD1 is a possible D gene (5 bases). This CDR3 comprises 18 residues. V was clipped by 7 bases and J by 4 bases, with 26 bases between them. Looked up from germline, CDR1 is MNHEY and CDR2 is SMNVEV (reference sequence).

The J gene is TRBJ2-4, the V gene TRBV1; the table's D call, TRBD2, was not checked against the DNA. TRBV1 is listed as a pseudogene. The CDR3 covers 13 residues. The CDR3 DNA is TGCACCAGCAGCCGAGTGGCCAAAAACATTCAGTACTTC. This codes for CTSSRVAKNIQYF.

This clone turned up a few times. CDR3 coding DNA: TGTGCCAGCAGGGCCCAGGGGGACTACGAGCAGTACTTC. Its protein is CASRAQGDYEQYF. The rearrangement joins TRBV7-2 to TRBJ2-7, with 7 bases aligning to TRBD1. This CDR3 has 13 amino acids. V dropped 6 bases and J dropped 3; count of bases not matched to a gene: 5. The germline V gene encodes CDR1 SGHTA and CDR2 FQGNSA.

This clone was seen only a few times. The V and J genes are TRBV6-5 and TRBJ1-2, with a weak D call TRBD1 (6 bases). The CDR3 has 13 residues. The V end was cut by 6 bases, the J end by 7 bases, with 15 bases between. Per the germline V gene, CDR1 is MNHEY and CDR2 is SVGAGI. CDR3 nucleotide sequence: TGTGCCAGCAGCCCGGGACATCTCGGTGGCTACACCTTC. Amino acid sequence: CASSPGHLGGYTF.